What follows is one T cell receptor beta chain and its context. The source of the sample is a study of PD-L1 blockade in urothelial cancer. The CDR3 has 14 amino acids. Germline assignment: CDR1 MNHEY and CDR2 SMNVEV (reference sequence). V lost 4 bases and J lost 4, with 13 bases in between. Indicated time point: peripheral blood 6 weeks after treatment start. Urothelial carcinoma, locally advanced or metastatic, affected the patients. Profiling relied on immunoSEQ multiplex PCR, and the TCRdb table lists in-frame clones only, not all of them. This sample has 35,000 to 45,000 clones, with about 89% found just once.

The sequencing used PBMCs, collected around atezolizumab (anti-PD-L1) treatment. This TCR came from a man aged 65 to 79 with urothelial cancer. The chain employs TRBV27 and TRBJ2-5, with D perhaps matching TRBD2 (6 bases). The DNA of the CDR3 is TGTGCCAGCAGTTACACGGGAGTGGGAGAGACCCAGTACTTC. Amino acid sequence: CASSYTGVGETQYF.